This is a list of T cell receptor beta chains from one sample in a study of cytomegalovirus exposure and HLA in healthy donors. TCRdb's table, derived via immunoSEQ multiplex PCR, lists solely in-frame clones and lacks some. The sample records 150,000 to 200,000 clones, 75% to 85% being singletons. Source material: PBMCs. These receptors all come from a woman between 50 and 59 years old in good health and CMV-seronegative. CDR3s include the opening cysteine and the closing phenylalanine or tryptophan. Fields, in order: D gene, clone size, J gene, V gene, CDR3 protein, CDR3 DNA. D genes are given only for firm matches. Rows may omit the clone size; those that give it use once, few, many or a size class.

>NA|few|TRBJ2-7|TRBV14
CASSQDLSPGYSYEQYF
TGTGCCAGCAGCCAAGATCTCAGTCCAGGGTACTCCTACGAGCAGTACTTC
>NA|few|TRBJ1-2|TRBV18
CASSPRREDGYTF
TGTGCCAGCTCACCTCGTCGGGAGGATGGCTACACCTTC
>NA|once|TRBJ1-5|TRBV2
CASSGRGNQPQHF
TGTGCCAGCAGTGGACGCGGAAATCAGCCCCAGCATTTT
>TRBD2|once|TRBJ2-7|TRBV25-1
CASSESGTGLYEQYF
TGTGCCAGCAGTGAGAGCGGGACCGGGCTCTACGAGCAGTACTTC
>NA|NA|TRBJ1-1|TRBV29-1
CSVFREVGTEAFF
TGCAGCGTCTTCAGGGAGGTAGGGACTGAAGCTTTCTTT
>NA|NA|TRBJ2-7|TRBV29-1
CSVEMPLQGKQYF
TGCAGCGTTGAAATGCCCTTGCAGGGGAAGCAGTACTTC
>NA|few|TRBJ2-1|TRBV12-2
CASRLVFSRRGIYNEQFF
TGTGCAAGTCGCTTAGTGTTTTCTAGGAGGGGTATATACAATGAGCAGTTCTTC
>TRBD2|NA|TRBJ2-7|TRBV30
CAWSVEWYSGVSYEQYF
TGTGCCTGGAGTGTAGAGTGGTATAGCGGGGTCTCCTACGAGCAGTACTTC
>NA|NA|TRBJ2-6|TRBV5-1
CASRTQGSGANVLTF
TGCGCCAGCAGAACGCAGGGGTCCGGGGCCAACGTCCTGACTTTC
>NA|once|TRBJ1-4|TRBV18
CASSRGASNEKLFF
TGTGCCAGCTCACGTGGGGCATCTAATGAAAAACTGTTTTTT
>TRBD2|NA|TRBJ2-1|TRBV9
CASSVEVAGSYNEQFF
TGTGCCAGCAGCGTAGAGGTAGCGGGTTCATACAATGAGCAGTTCTTC
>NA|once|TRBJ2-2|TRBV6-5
CASSYPKGANTGELFF
TGTGCCAGCAGTTACCCGAAGGGGGCGAACACCGGGGAGCTGTTTTTT
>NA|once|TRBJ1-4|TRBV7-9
CASSFTAREEKLFF
TGTGCCAGCAGCTTCACGGCCCGGGAGGAAAAACTGTTTTTT
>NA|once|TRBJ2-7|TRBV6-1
CASRQGSYEQYF
TGTGCCAGCAGGCAAGGGAGCTACGAGCAGTACTTC
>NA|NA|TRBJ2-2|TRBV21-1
CASSLDRANTGELFF
TGTGCCAGCAGCCTAGACAGGGCGAACACCGGGGAGCTGTTTTTT
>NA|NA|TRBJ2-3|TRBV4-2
CASSQRGGSTDTQYF
TGTGCCAGCAGCCAACGTGGAGGGAGCACAGATACGCAGTATTTT
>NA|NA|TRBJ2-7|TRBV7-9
CSSSLDPPTVEQYF
TGTTCCAGCAGCTTAGATCCCCCCACAGTCGAGCAGTACTTC